This T cell receptor (beta chain) was found in a study of OX40 agonist ivuxolimab in advanced cancers. The overall study: The eligibility criteria allowed prior anti-PD-1, anti-PD-L1 or anti-CTLA-4 therapy, and around 40% had some.

General observations from the study: The antigens recognized by the expanded peripheral T cells, that is their antigen specificity, were not determined. Partial responders treated at 0.1-3.0 mg/kg exhibited clonal expansion among the lowest measured.

The V gene's germline CDR1 is PRHDT and CDR2 FYEKMQ (reference sequence). Trimming took off 6 bases at V and 3 bases at J, with 14 bases between the two ends. The CDR3 totals 15 residues. The data were produced by immunoSEQ multiplex PCR, yet TCRdb's version contains in-frame clones alone and is incomplete. The sample shows 20,000 to 30,000 clones, approximately 79% of them seen only once. On this clone itself: The antigen is undetermined.

This clonotype was sampled from an adult with an advanced solid tumor such as melanoma, head and neck, liver or kidney cancer. The source was CD4+ or CD8+ T cells sorted from blood, collected in a trial of the OX40 agonist ivuxolimab. The chain is built from TRBV13 and TRBJ1-4; weak D call: TRBD1 (6 bases). The CDR3 is CASRRRQDSNEKLFF. The CDR3 coding sequence is TGTGCCAGCAGACGGAGACAGGACTCTAATGAAAAACTGTTTTTT.